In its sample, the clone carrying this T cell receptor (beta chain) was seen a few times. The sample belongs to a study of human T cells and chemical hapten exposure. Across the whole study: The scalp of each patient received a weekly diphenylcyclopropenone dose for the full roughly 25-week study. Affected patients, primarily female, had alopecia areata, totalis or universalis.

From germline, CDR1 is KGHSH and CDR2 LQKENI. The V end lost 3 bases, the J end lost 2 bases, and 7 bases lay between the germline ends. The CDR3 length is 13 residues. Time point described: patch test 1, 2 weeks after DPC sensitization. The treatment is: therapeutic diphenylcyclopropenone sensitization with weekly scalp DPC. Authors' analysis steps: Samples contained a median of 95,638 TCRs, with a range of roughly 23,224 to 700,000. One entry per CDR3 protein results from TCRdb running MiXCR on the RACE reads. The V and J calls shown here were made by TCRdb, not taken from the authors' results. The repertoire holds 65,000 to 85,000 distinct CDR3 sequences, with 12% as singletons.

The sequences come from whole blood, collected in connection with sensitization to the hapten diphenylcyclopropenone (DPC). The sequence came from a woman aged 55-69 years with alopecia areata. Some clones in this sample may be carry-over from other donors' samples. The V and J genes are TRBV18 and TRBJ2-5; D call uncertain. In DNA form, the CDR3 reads TGTGCCAGCTCACCGCCGACTCAAGAGACCCAGTACTTC. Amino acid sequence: CASSPPTQETQYF.